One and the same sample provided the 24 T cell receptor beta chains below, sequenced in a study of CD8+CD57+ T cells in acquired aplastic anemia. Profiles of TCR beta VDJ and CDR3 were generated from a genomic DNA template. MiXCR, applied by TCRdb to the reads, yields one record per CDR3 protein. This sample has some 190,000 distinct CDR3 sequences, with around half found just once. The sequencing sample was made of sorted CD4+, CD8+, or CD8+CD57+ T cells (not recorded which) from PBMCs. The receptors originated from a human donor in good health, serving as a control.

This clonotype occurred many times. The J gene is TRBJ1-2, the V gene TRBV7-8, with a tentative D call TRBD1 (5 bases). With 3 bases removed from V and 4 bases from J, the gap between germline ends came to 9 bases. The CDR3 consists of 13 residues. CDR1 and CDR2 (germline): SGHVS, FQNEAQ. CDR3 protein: CASSLGGFYGYTF. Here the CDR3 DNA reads TGTGCCAGCAGCTTGGGGGGGTTCTATGGCTACACCTTC.

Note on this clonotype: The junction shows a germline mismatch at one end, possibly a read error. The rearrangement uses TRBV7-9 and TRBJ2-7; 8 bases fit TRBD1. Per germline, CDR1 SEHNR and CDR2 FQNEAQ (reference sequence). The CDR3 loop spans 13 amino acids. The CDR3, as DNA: TGTGCTAGCAGCAGAGACGACAGGGGCAAGCAGTACTTC. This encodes CASSRDDRGKQYF.

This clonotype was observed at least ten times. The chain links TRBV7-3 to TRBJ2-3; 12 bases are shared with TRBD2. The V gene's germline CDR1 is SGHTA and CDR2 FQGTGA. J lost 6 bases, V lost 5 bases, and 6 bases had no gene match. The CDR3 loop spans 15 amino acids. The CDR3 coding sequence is TGTGCCAGCAGCCCGGCCGGGACTAGCGGGGATACGCAGTATTTT. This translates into CASSPAGTSGDTQYF. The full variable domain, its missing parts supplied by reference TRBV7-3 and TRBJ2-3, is GAGVSQTPSNKVTEKGKYVELRCDPISGHTALYWYRQSLGQGPEFLIYFQGTGAADDSGLPNDRFFAVRPEGSVSTLKIQRTERGDSAVYLCASSPAGTSGDTQYFGPGTRLTVL.

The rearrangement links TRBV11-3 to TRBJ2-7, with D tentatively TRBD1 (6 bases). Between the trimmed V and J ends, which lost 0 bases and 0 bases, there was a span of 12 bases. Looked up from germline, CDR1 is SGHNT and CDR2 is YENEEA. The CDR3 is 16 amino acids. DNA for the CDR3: TGTGCCAGCAGCTTAGATAGGACAGTGAGCTCCTACGAGCAGTACGTC. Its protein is CASSLDRTVSSYEQYV.

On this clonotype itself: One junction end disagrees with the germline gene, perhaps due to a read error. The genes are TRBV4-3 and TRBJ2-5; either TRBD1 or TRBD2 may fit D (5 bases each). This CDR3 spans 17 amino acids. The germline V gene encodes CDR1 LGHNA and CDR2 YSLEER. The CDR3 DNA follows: TGCGGCAGCAGCCACGGGCCGGGGACGGACGTTCAAGAGACCCAGTACTTC. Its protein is CGSSHGPGTDVQETQYF.

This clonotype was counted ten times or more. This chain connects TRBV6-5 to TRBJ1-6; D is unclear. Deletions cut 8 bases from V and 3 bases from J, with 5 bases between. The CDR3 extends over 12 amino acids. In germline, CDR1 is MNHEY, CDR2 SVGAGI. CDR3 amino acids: CASCSYNSPLHF. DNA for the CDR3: TGTGCCAGCTGCAGCTATAATTCACCCCTCCACTTT.

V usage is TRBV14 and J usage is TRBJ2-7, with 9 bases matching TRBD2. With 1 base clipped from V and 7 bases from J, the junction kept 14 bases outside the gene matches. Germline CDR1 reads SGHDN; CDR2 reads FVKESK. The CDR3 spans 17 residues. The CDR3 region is CASSQVPSGAKKGEQYF. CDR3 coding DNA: TGTGCCAGCAGCCAAGTTCCTAGCGGGGCGAAAAAGGGGGAGCAGTACTTC.

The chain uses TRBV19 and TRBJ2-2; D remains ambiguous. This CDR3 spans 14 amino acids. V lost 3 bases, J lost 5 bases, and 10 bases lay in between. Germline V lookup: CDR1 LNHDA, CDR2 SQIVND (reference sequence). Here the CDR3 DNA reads TGTGCCAGTAGTATTATCTTAGGTACCGGGGAGCTGTTTTTT. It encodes CASSIILGTGELFF.

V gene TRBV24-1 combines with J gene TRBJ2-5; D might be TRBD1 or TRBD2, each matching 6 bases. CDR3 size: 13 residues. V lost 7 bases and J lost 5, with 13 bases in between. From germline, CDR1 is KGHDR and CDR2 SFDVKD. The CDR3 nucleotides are TGTGCCACCAGCAAGGGGGGTGAGGAGACCCAGTACTTC. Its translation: CATSKGGEETQYF.

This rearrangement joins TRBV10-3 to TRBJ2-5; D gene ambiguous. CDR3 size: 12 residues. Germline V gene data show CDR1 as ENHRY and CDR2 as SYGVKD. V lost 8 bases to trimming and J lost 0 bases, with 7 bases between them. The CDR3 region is CAIGPYQETQYF. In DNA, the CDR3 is TGTGCCATCGGACCGTACCAAGAGACCCAGTACTTC.

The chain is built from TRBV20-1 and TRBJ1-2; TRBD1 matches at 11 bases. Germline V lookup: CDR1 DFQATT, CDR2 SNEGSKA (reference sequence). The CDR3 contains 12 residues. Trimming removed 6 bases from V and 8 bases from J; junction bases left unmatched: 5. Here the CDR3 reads CSAGQGAAGYTF. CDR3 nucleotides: TGCAGTGCAGGACAGGGGGCTGCGGGCTACACCTTC.

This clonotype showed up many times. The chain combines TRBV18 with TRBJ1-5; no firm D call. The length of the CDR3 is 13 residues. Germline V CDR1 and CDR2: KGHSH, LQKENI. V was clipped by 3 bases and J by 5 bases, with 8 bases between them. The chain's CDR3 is CASSPGRDQPQHF. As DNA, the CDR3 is TGTGCCAGCTCACCCGGGAGGGATCAGCCCCAGCATTTT.

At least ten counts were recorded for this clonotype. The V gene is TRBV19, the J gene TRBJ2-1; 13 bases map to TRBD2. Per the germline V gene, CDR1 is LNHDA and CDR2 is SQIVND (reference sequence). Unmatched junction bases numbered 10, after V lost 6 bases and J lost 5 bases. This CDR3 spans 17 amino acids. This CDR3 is CASSRDPGTSGDNEQFF. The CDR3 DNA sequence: TGTGCCAGTAGCCGAGACCCCGGGACTAGCGGGGACAATGAGCAGTTCTTC. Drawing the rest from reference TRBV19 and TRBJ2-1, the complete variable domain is DGGITQSPKYLFRKEGQNVTLSCEQNLNHDAMYWYRQDPGQGLRLIYYSQIVNDFQKGDIAEGYSVSREKKESFPLTVTSAQKNPTAFYLCASSRDPGTSGDNEQFFGPGTRLTVL.

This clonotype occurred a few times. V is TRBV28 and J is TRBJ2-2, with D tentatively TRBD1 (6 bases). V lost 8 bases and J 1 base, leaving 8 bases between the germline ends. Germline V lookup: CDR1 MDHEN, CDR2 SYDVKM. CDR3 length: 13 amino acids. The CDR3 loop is CASWGQNTGELFF. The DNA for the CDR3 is TGTGCCAGCTGGGGACAGAACACCGGGGAGCTGTTTTTT.

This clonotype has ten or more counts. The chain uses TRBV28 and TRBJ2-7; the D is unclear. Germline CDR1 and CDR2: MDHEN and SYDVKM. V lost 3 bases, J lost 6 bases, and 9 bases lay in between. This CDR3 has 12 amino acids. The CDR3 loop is CASSFQVSEQYF. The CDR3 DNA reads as TGTGCCAGCAGTTTTCAAGTCTCCGAGCAGTACTTC. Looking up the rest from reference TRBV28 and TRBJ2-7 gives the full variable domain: DVKVTQSSRYLVKRTGEKVFLECVQDMDHENMFWYRQDPGLGLRLIYFSYDVKMKEKGDIPEGYSVSREKKERFSLILESASTNQTSMYLCASSFQVSEQYFGPGTRLTVT.

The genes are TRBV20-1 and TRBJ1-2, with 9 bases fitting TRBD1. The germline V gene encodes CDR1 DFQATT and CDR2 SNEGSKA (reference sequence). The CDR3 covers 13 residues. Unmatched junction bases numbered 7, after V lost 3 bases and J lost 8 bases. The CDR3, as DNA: TGCAGTGCTAGTAGGGGGACAGGGAACGGCTACACCTTC. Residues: CSASRGTGNGYTF.

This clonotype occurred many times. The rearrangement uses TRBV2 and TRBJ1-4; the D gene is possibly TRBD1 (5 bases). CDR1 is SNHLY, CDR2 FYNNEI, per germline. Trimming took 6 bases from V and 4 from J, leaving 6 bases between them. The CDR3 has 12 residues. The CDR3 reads CASRDNNEKLFF. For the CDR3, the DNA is TGTGCCAGCAGGGACAATAATGAAAAACTGTTTTTT.

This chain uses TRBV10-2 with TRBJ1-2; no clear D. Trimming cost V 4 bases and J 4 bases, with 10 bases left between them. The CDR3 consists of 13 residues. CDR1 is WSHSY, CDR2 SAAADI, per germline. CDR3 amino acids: CASSVGVGYGYTF. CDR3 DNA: TGCGCCAGCAGTGTTGGGGTTGGCTATGGCTACACCTTC.

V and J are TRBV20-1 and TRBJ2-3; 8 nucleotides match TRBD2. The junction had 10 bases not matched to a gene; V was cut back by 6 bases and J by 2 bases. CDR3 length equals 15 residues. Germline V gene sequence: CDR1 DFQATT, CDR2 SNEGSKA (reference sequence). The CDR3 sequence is CSAPAGGGPTDTQYF. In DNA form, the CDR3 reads TGCAGTGCCCCCGCCGGCGGGGGGCCCACAGATACGCAGTATTTT.

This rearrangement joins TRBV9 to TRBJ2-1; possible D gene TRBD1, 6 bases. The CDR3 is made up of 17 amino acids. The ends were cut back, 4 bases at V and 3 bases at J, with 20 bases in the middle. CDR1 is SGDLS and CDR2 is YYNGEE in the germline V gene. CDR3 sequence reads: CASSPNQQGSIYNEQFF. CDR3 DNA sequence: TGTGCCAGCAGCCCTAACCAACAGGGTTCCATCTACAATGAGCAGTTCTTC.

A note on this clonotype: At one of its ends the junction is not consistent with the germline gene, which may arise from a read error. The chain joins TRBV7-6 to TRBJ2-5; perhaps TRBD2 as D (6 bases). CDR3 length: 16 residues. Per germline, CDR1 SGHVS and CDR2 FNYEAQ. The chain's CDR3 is CASSLVGGLAKETQHF. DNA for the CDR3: TGTGCCAGCAGCTTGGTGGGGGGACTGGCAAAAGAGACCCAGCACTTC.

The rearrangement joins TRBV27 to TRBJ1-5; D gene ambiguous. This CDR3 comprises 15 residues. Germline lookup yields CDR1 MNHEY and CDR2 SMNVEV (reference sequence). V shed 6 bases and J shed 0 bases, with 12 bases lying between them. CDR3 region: CASRPRERSNQPQHF. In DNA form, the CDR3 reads TGTGCCAGCAGACCCCGGGAGCGTAGCAATCAGCCCCAGCATTTT.

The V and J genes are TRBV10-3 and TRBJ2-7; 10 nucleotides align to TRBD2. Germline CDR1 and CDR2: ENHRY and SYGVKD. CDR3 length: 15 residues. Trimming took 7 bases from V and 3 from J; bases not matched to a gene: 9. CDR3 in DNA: TGTGCCATCAAGGGGGCCGGGACTAGCGTCTACGAGCAGTACTTC. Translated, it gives CAIKGAGTSVYEQYF.

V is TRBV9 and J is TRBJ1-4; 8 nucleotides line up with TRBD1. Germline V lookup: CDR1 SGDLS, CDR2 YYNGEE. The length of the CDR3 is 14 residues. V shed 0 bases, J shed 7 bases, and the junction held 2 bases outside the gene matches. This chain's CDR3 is CASSVEGQGEKLFF. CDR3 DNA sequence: TGTGCCAGCAGCGTAGAAGGACAGGGTGAAAAACTGTTTTTT.